This T cell receptor (beta chain) was captured in a study of T cell clonality in common variable immunodeficiency (dated by TCRdb to the mid-2010s). Points the paper makes about the study in general: Fewer TCRbeta clones were shared among CVID subjects than among healthy controls (p < 0.0001). Differences among patients in the CVID cohort limited the correlations between repertoire features and clinical complications. Reportedly, TCRbeta sequences from CVID had fewer deletions and N-nucleotide insertions, and highly modified clones with 13 or more V deletions were absent from CVID. Despite equal DNA input, controls averaged roughly 80,000 unique sequences per sample versus around 30,000 in CVID samples. According to the authors, figuring out what caused the increased clonality in CVID would require sequencing the repertoires of T cell subpopulations. Compared with healthy controls, CVID subjects showed increased TCRbeta clonality (t-test p = 0.018), a feature most characteristic of about a third of subjects.

V lost 1 base and J lost 4 bases; the stretch between them is 6 bases long. CDR1 and CDR2 are drawn from the germline V gene (reference sequence): SGHNT, YYREEE. From its cysteine to its phenylalanine, the CDR3 spans 12 amino acids. The DNA covers only part of the CDR3, 27 bases in frame from base 1. This clone came up many times. Its antigen is unknown. The sequence runs out 3 residues before the end of the CDR3; the remainder is reconstructed from the germline J gene. Predominantly Caucasian heritage was noted among both the CVID patients and the healthy controls. Heparinized peripheral whole blood samples of roughly 5 to 8.5 ml were obtained from each donor. Genomic DNA from adults with common variable immune deficiency (CVID) and from healthy adult controls was the source for sequencing TCRbeta CDR3 repertoires. There were around 22 healthy adult volunteers in the control group (about 12 female and about ten male), ranging in age from roughly 20 to 66 years, with a mean age of about 32. Diluted blood was density-centrifuged over Hypaque 1077 or Ficoll-Paque to isolate peripheral blood mononuclear cells. Genomic DNA was obtained from unsorted mononuclear cells using either Qiagen column purification or a centrifugation-based method.

For sequencing input, CVID and control samples contributed equivalent amounts of genomic DNA. For every sample, a 60 bp segment covering the rearranged TCRbeta CDR3 region was amplified and then sequenced. TCRbeta amplification used the immunoSEQ assay, a bias-corrected multiplex PCR with high-throughput sequencing. Turning to the authors' computational methods: Every unique nucleotide sequence counted as a clone and was annotated with V, D and J genes, copy number and frequency. Sequences were labeled productive if in frame, and non-productive if out of frame or containing stop codons. As previously described, clonality was calculated on the basis of Shannon's entropy. The predicted amino acid sequences of productive clones were used to derive the mean CDR3 Kyte-Doolittle hydropathy. Using the R hclust function, scaled V gene usage was clustered hierarchically with Manhattan distance and complete linkage. Sharing of clones by CDR3 amino acid sequence was evaluated through resampling of 12 repertoires per group over 100 rounds. Repertoires were searched for roughly 70 published EBV-specific and fewer than 300 published CMV-specific TCRbeta sequences. Analysis left out two CVID samples that produced under 10,000 sequences, so roughly 45 CVID repertoires remained. TCRdb mirrors the immuneACCESS table, restricted to in-frame sequences. Some clones are absent from its copies; in checked studies, under half trace to an unresolved V gene, and the reason for the others is unknown. V and J calls and clone size are those listed in that table; D and trimming were worked out from the DNA. Here the sample lists roughly 60,000 clones, none seen once only. The ten largest clones represent 1.5% to 2% of the sample.

The chain couples TRBV5-4 to TRBJ2-7, with the D gene not clear enough to name. This TCR was sampled from a person between 18 and 70 years old in good health. The source material was peripheral blood mononuclear cells. The CDR3 corresponds to CASSLKGYEQYF. The CDR3 bases that were read are TGTGCCAGCAGCTTGAAGGGTTACGAG.